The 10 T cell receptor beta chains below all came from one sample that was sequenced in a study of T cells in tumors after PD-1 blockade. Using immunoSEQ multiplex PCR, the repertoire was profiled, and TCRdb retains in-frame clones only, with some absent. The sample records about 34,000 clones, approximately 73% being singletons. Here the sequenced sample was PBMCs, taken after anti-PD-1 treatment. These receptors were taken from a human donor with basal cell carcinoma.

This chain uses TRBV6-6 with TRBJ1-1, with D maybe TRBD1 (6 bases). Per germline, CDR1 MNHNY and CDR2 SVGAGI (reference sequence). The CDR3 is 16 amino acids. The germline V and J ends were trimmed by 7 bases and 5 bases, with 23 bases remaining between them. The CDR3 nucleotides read TGTGCCAGCAAAAAACCGGGCAGGGGAGGGGGAACTGAAGCTTTCTTT. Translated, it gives CASKKPGRGGGTEAFF.

The CDR3 protein is CASSPGVQGTEAFF. Here the CDR3 DNA reads TGTGCCAGCTCACCCGGGGTACAGGGCACTGAAGCTTTCTTT. The rearrangement joins TRBV18 to TRBJ1-1, with D possibly matching TRBD1 (6 bases). CDR3 length equals 14 residues. Trimming shortened V by 3 bases and J by 4 bases, and 12 bases separated the two germline ends. Germline CDR1 is KGHSH and CDR2 is LQKENI.

The chain's CDR3 is CSGETSAGTGELFF. In DNA form, the CDR3 reads TGCAGCGGGGAGACTAGCGCTGGCACCGGGGAGCTGTTTTTT. The J gene is TRBJ2-2, the V gene TRBV29-1, with 8 bases that match TRBD2. Germline CDR1 reads SQVTM; CDR2 reads ANQGSEA. CDR3 length: 14 residues. J lost 4 bases, V lost 7 bases, and 8 bases had no gene match.

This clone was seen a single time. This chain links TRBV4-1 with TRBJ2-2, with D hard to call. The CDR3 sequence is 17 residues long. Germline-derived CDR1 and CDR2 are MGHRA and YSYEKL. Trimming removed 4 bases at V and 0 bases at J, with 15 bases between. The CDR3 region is CASSPLMVQTNTGELFF. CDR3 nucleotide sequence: TGCGCCAGCAGCCCCCTGATGGTTCAGACGAACACCGGGGAGCTGTTTTTT.

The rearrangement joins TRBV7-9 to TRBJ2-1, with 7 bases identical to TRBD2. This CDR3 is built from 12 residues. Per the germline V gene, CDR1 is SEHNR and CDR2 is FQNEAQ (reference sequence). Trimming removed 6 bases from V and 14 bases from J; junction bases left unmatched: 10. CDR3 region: CASSRRGDEKFF. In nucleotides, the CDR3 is TGTGCCAGCAGTCGTCGGGGGGACGAGAAGTTCTTC.

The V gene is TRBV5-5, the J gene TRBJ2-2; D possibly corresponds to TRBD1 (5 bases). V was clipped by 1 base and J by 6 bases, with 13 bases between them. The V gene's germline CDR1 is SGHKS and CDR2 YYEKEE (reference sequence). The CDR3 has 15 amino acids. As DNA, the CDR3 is TGTGCCAGCAGCTTGTGGGGCAGGGTGGCCGGGGAGCTGTTTTTT. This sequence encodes CASSLWGRVAGELFF. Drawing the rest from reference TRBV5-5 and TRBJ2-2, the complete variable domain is DAGVTQSPTHLIKTRGQQVTLRCSPISGHKSVSWYQQVLGQGPQFIFQYYEKEERGRGNFPDRFSARQFPNYSSELNVNALLLGDSALYLCASSLWGRVAGELFFGEGSRLTVL.

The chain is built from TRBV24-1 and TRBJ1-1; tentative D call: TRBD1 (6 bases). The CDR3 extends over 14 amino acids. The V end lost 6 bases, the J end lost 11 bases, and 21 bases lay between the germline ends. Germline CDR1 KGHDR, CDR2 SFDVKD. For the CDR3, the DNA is TGTGCCACCAGTCCTTTTCACAGGGACCCTCGGGCTTTCTTT. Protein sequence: CATSPFHRDPRAFF.

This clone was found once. CDR3 loop: CASSIRQGNTEAFF. As DNA, the CDR3 is TGTGCCAGCAGCATCCGACAGGGGAACACTGAAGCTTTCTTT. The genes are TRBV11-3 and TRBJ1-1; 7 positions agree with TRBD1. The CDR3 runs 14 residues. CDR1 is SGHNT, CDR2 YENEEA, per germline. V lost 5 bases, J lost 1 base, and 4 bases stayed unmatched.

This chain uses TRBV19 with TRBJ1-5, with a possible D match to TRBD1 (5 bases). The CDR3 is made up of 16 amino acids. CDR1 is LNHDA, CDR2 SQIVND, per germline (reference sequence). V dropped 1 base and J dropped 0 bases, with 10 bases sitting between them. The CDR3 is CASSIVRGDSNQPQHF. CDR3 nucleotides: TGTGCCAGTAGTATAGTTAGGGGCGATAGCAATCAGCCCCAGCATTTT.

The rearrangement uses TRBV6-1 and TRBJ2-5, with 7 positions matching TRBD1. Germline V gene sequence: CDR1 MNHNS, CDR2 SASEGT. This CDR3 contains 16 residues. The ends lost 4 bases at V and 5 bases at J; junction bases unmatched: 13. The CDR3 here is CASSVGTARVGETQYF. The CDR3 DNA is TGTGCCAGCAGTGTAGGGACAGCCAGGGTAGGGGAGACCCAGTACTTC.